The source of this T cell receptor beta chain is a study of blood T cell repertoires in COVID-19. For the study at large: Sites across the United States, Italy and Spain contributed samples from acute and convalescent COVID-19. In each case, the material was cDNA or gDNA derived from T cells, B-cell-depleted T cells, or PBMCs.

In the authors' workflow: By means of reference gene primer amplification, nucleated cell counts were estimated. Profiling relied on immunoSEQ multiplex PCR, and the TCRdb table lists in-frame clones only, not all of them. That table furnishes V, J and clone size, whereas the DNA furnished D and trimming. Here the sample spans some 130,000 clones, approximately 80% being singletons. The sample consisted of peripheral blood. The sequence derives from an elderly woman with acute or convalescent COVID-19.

CDR3 residues: CASSVNEGTEAFF. CDR3 nucleotide sequence: TGTGCCAGTAGCGTAAACGAGGGCACTGAAGCTTTCTTT. The chain is built from TRBV19 and TRBJ1-1, with D unclear. V was trimmed by 6 bases and J by 4 bases, leaving 12 bases between them. The CDR3 consists of 13 residues. Germline CDR1 is LNHDA and CDR2 is SQIVND (reference sequence).